This TCR beta chain was sequenced during a study of T cell responses to AZD1222 COVID-19 vaccine. Findings and limits, study-wide: Spike-specific TCR breadth and depth were elevated following two AZD1222 doses. Only six individuals given AZD1222 were seropositive at baseline.

The assay was immunoSEQ multiplex PCR, and TCRdb's table has in-frame clones only and misses some. The sample records 90,000 to 140,000 clones, approximately 90% being singletons. Germline trimming cut 3 bases from V and 6 bases from J; bases unmatched to any gene: 5. Germline-derived CDR1 and CDR2 are LGHNA and YNFKEQ. The CDR3 spans 16 residues. A note on this clone: Its antigen is undetermined.

V is TRBV4-2 and J is TRBJ2-7; the match to TRBD2 covers 16 bases. The sequences come from peripheral blood, collected on day 0 of AZD1222 vaccination. This receptor was identified in an adult in good health. The CDR3 nucleotides are TGTGCCAGCAGCCAGGGACTAGCGGGAGGGCCCGGCGAGCAGTACTTC. This encodes CASSQGLAGGPGEQYF.